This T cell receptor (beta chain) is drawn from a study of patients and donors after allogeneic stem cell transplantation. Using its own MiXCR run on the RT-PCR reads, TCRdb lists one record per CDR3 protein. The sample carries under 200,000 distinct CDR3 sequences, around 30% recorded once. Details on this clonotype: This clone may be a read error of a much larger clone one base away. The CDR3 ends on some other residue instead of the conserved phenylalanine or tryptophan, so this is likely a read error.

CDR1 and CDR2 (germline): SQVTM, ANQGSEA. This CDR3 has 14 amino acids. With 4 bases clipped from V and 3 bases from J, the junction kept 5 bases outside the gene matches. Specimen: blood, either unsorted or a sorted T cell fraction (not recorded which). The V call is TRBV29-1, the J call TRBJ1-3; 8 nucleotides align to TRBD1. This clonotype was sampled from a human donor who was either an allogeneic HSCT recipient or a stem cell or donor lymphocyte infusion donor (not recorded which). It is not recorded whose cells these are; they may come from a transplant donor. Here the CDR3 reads CSVAGGGGGNTIYL. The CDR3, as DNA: TGCAGCGTTGCAGGGGGCGGTGGTGGAAACACCATATATTTG.